This entry lists 9 T cell receptor beta chains sequenced from one sample in a study of T cell responses to AZD1222 COVID-19 vaccine. Clones were sequenced by immunoSEQ multiplex PCR, and TCRdb holds only the in-frame ones, with some missing. This table has 120,000 to 150,000 clones, 89% appearing once. The material was peripheral blood, obtained on day 0 of AZD1222 vaccination. These TCRs come from an adult in good health.

The gene calls are TRBV11-2 and TRBJ2-7; 8 bases are shared with TRBD1. Per germline, CDR1 SGHAT and CDR2 FQNNGV. Unmatched junction bases numbered 2, after V lost 1 base and J lost 6 bases. The CDR3 covers 13 residues. The CDR3 protein is CASSLGQGSEQYF. CDR3 DNA sequence: TGTGCCAGCAGCTTAGGACAGGGGTCCGAGCAGTACTTC.

The chain uses TRBV9 and TRBJ2-5; the D call may be TRBD1 or TRBD2 (6 bases each). Per germline, CDR1 SGDLS and CDR2 YYNGEE. The CDR3 covers 16 residues. V was shortened by 7 bases and J by 6 bases, with 25 bases between the two germline ends. This CDR3 is CASSPGGTQVVKTQYF. As DNA, the CDR3 is TGTGCCAGCTCCCCCGGCGGGACACAGGTGGTGAAGACCCAGTACTTC.

This clone was seen once. The chain uses TRBV7-9 and TRBJ1-4; D possibly corresponds to TRBD1 (5 bases). Germline CDR1 reads SEHNR; CDR2 reads FQNEAQ (reference sequence). V was trimmed by 5 bases and J by 10 bases, leaving 8 bases between them. This CDR3 contains 11 residues. DNA of the CDR3: TGTGCCAGCAGCGTACAGGCAAAACTGTTTTTT. Translating gives CASSVQAKLFF. Full variable domain (rest looked up from reference TRBV7-9 and TRBJ1-4): DTGVSQNPRHKITKRGQNVTFRCDPISEHNRLYWYRQTLGQGPEFLTYFQNEAQLEKSRLLSDRFSAERPKGSFSTLEIQRTEQGDSAMYLCASSVQAKLFFGSGTQLSVL.

This chain joins TRBV6-2 or TRBV6-3 and TRBJ2-1, with 13 bases identical to TRBD2. This CDR3 has 17 residues. Germline CDR1 reads MNHEY; CDR2 reads SVGEGT. Unmatched junction bases numbered 12, after V lost 5 bases and J lost 8 bases. CDR3 DNA sequence: TGTGCCAGCAGTGGGGACTGGACTAGCGGGAGAACGGATGAGCAGTTCTTC. This gives the protein CASSGDWTSGRTDEQFF.

V usage is TRBV28 and J usage is TRBJ2-7, with D unclear. This CDR3 comprises 15 residues. With 4 bases removed from V and 1 base from J, the gap between germline ends came to 14 bases. The germline CDR1 and CDR2 sequences are MDHEN and SYDVKM. The CDR3 nucleotides read TGTGCCAGCAGTTCGCCAGCAGGATCTTCCTACGAGCAGTACTTC. Its protein is CASSSPAGSSYEQYF.

The chain recombines TRBV24-1 with TRBJ1-5; 9 bases match TRBD1. V lost 4 bases to trimming and J lost 3 bases; unmatched junction nucleotides: 15. This CDR3 is built from 19 residues. Looked up from germline, CDR1 is KGHDR and CDR2 is SFDVKD. Here the CDR3 reads CATSEFRTGTGYYNQPQHF. The CDR3 nucleotides are TGTGCCACCAGTGAATTTCGGACCGGGACAGGGTACTACAATCAGCCCCAGCATTTT.

The gene calls are TRBV4-3 and TRBJ2-6, with 8 bases aligning to TRBD1. CDR3 length equals 17 residues. After removal of 0 bases from V and 3 bases from J, the junction contained 4 bases not matched to a gene. Germline loops: CDR1 LGHNA, CDR2 YSLEER. The CDR3: CASSQERTGSGANVLTF. The CDR3 bases are TGCGCCAGCAGCCAAGAAAGGACAGGGAGTGGGGCCAACGTCCTGACTTTC.

The gene calls are TRBV7-8 and TRBJ2-1; 8 bases agree with TRBD1. The CDR3 length is 14 residues. J was trimmed by 9 bases and V by 5 bases; bases with no gene match: 9. The germline CDR1 and CDR2 sequences are SGHVS and FQNEAQ. The CDR3 DNA reads TGTGCCAGCAGCAGAACGTCACAGGGGGGTGAGCAGTTCTTC. Amino acid sequence: CASSRTSQGGEQFF.

The chain employs TRBV9 and TRBJ1-2, with D perhaps matching TRBD1 (5 bases). The germline gives CDR1 SGDLS, CDR2 YYNGEE. The CDR3 contains 15 residues. The germline V and J ends were trimmed by 0 bases and 4 bases, with 13 bases remaining between them. The CDR3 bases are TGTGCCAGCAGCGTAGAGAGGGGTTTGGCCTATGGCTACACCTTC. Translating it yields CASSVERGLAYGYTF.